This section outlines one T cell receptor (beta chain) sequence together with its context. The entry originates in a study of cytomegalovirus exposure and HLA in healthy donors. The V gene's germline CDR1 is KGHSH and CDR2 LQKENI. The ends lost 2 bases at V and 0 bases at J; junction bases unmatched: 4. This CDR3 contains 16 residues. The PCR employed 60 Vbeta primers together with 13 Jbeta primers. Libraries were prepared by immunoSEQ multiplex PCR; TCRdb keeps only in-frame clonotypes and omits some of them. Its listing shows under 200,000 clones. The sequenced sample was PBMCs. The rearrangement uses TRBV18 and TRBJ1-5; 7 bases are a match to TRBD1. This TCR came from a man aged 30 to 45 in good health and CMV-seronegative. The CDR3 DNA reads TGTGCCAGCTCACCAGGACAGGAACCTAGCAATCAGCCCCAGCATTTT. Its translation is CASSPGQEPSNQPQHF.